The rows below give T cell receptor beta chains drawn from one sample of a study of beta chain features in type 1 diabetes. TCRdb's table, derived via immunoSEQ multiplex PCR, lists solely in-frame clones and lacks some. The sample lists some 360,000 clones; over 8.5% were seen once. Sequenced material: central memory CD4+ T cells from blood. These receptors all stem from a man aged 25 to 40 with type 1 diabetes. Both conserved end residues are part of each CDR3. Each record gives: V gene, J gene, D gene, clone size, CDR3 DNA, CDR3 protein. A D gene is named only where the DNA matches it firmly. Clone size is given for some rows only: seen once, a few or many times, or a class if the clone is expanded.

TRBV19	TRBJ2-2	NA	few	TGTGCCAGTAGTCCCGAGGAACAGGGAATCGGCACCGGGGAGCTGTTTTTT	CASSPEEQGIGTGELFF
TRBV18	TRBJ2-1	TRBD2	many	TGTGCCAGCTCACCATCTGGAGCGGGAGGGCACTACAATGAGCAGTTCTTC	CASSPSGAGGHYNEQFF
TRBV19	TRBJ2-7	NA	NA	TGTGCCAGTAGCCCCAGGGACTCGGCGTGGGTAGGCGAGCAGTACTTC	CASSPRDSAWVGEQYF
TRBV2	TRBJ2-2	NA	many	TGTGCCAGCAGTTACCTAGAGGACACCGGGGAGCTGTTTTTT	CASSYLEDTGELFF
TRBV5-1	TRBJ2-5	NA	NA	TGCGCCAGCAGCTTGGCTCTAGGACCCGAAAAGACCCAGTACTTC	CASSLALGPEKTQYF
TRBV5-4	TRBJ2-3	TRBD2	few	TGTGCCAGCAGCTTTGGTCGGTGGCTAGCGGGAGAAGATACGCAGTATTTT	CASSFGRWLAGEDTQYF
TRBV11-2	TRBJ2-7	NA	few	TGTGCCAGCAGCTTAGTAACAGCGTACGAGCAGTACTTC	CASSLVTAYEQYF
TRBV7-9	TRBJ1-2	NA	NA	TGTGCCAGCAGCCCCCAGTCTAACTATGGCTACACCTTC	CASSPQSNYGYTF
TRBV19	TRBJ1-1	TRBD1	few	TGTGCCAGTAGTCCAACTACAGGGGGCGCTGAAGCTTTCTTT	CASSPTTGGAEAFF
TRBV7-2	TRBJ2-5	NA	few	TGTGCCAGCAGCGTTACGACTAGGGAAGAGACCCAGTACTTC	CASSVTTREETQYF
TRBV4-1	TRBJ2-1	NA	NA	TGCGCCAGCAGCGAAACACACAATGAGCAGTTCTTC	CASSETHNEQFF
TRBV28	TRBJ1-2	NA	many	TGTGCCAGCACCCAGGTTGGAAGCTATGGCTACACCTTC	CASTQVGSYGYTF
TRBV6-1	TRBJ2-7	NA	few	TGTGCCAGCAGTGGCTACCCGACGGGTTCCTACGAGCAGTACTTC	CASSGYPTGSYEQYF
TRBV19	TRBJ1-5	TRBD1	few	TGTGCCAGTAGTATTGGACAGGGGAATCAGCCCCAGCATTTT	CASSIGQGNQPQHF
TRBV30	TRBJ2-3	TRBD2	many	TGTGCCTGGAGTGGGACTAGCGGGGGCACAGATACGCAGTATTTT	CAWSGTSGGTDTQYF
TRBV28	TRBJ2-7	TRBD2	few	TGTGCCAGCAATCCTCCCGCGGGGCTAGCGGGAGGAAACGAGCAGTACTTC	CASNPPAGLAGGNEQYF
TRBV7-9	TRBJ2-7	NA	few	TGTGCCAGCAGCTTAGAGTTTGACGAGCAGTACTTC	CASSLEFDEQYF
TRBV5-4	TRBJ2-7	TRBD1	NA	TGTGCCAGCAGCCAAGCACTTCCGGGACAGGGTTCCTACGAGCAGTACTTC	CASSQALPGQGSYEQYF
TRBV19	TRBJ2-1	NA	many	TGTGCCAGTAGTCCCGACTCGGGACCCTACAATGAGCAGTTCTTC	CASSPDSGPYNEQFF
TRBV5-1	TRBJ2-7	TRBD1	NA	TGCGCCAGCAGCTTGGCCGAGGTAACAGGGGTTAACTACGAGCAGTACTTC	CASSLAEVTGVNYEQYF
TRBV9	TRBJ2-1	TRBD1	NA	TGTGCCAGCAGCGGACAGGGTCTTAGGGTTGACAATGAGCAGTTCTTC	CASSGQGLRVDNEQFF
TRBV23-1	TRBJ2-7	NA	many	TGCGCCAGCACCATCTTGTCGGGGAACCCGTCCAACTCGCGTTACGAGCAGTACTTC	CASTILSGNPSNSRYEQYF
TRBV28	TRBJ1-2	NA	NA	TGTGCCAGCACCCTAAGGGGCCCCTTAGGCTATGGCTACACCTTC	CASTLRGPLGYGYTF
TRBV5-1	TRBJ1-5	NA	few	TGCGCCAGCAGCCAAGATCCGCGGAATCAGCCCCAGCATTTT	CASSQDPRNQPQHF
TRBV5-1	TRBJ1-2	TRBD1	few	TGCGCCAGCAGCTGGGATCCGGGACAGGGGGCTCACGGCTACACCTTC	CASSWDPGQGAHGYTF
TRBV11-2	TRBJ1-1	NA	NA	TGTGCCAGCATCCGATTAGGGGGGACTGAAGCTTTCTTT	CASIRLGGTEAFF
TRBV7-9	TRBJ2-2	TRBD1	few	TGTGCCAGCAGCACCGGGACAGTGAACACCGGGGAGCTGTTTTTT	CASSTGTVNTGELFF
TRBV11-2	TRBJ2-3	NA	few	TGTGCCAGCAGCGACGACACAGGGGATACGCAGTATTTT	CASSDDTGDTQYF
TRBV7-2	TRBJ1-2	TRBD1	few	TGTGCCAGCAGCACCAGACAGGGAGCGGGCGGCTACACCTTC	CASSTRQGAGGYTF
TRBV28	TRBJ1-1	NA	few	TGTGCCAGCAGTTCATATTACACTGAAGCTTTCTTT	CASSSYYTEAFF
TRBV25-1	TRBJ1-4	NA	NA	TGTGCCAGCCAAAGGATGGGGGGAGCTAATGAAAAACTGTTTTTT	CASQRMGGANEKLFF
TRBV6-6	TRBJ2-7	TRBD1	few	TGTGCCAGCAGTCGAGACAGGGCCTCCTACGAGCAGTACTTC	CASSRDRASYEQYF
TRBV7-9	TRBJ2-4	TRBD1	many	TGTGCCAGCAGCCCAGACCGGACAGGGGTCAAAAACATTCAGTACTTC	CASSPDRTGVKNIQYF
TRBV30	TRBJ2-5	TRBD2	few	TGTGCCTGGACCGCTGCCTGGGGGGGAGAGACCCAGTACTTC	CAWTAAWGGETQYF
TRBV6-6	TRBJ1-1	TRBD1	NA	TGTGCCAGCAGTTACCGAAGGGGGCTGACTGAAGCTTTCTTT	CASSYRRGLTEAFF
TRBV7-9	TRBJ2-5	NA	NA	TGTGCCAGCAGCTCCCGTAGAACCCAAGAGACCCAGTACTTC	CASSSRRTQETQYF
TRBV10-3	TRBJ2-5	TRBD2	NA	TGTGCCACACTAGCGGGAGATGGGGAGACCCAGTACTTC	CATLAGDGETQYF
TRBV9	TRBJ2-2	NA	NA	TGTGCCAGCAGCGTAGCTGTAGCAAACCGGGGCACCGGGGAGCTGTTTTTT	CASSVAVANRGTGELFF
TRBV27	TRBJ2-7	NA	few	TGTGCCAGCAGTCACCGGGACAAGCAGTACTTC	CASSHRDKQYF
TRBV4-2	TRBJ2-3	NA	few	TGTGCCAGCAGCCAAGATGCAACAGGATTCACAGATACGCAGTATTTT	CASSQDATGFTDTQYF